A single sample gave rise to the 15 T cell receptor beta chains below, sequenced in a study of neurological immune-mediated disorders. TCRdb redid the calling of the 5' RACE reads with MiXCR, one entry per CDR3 protein. The repertoire holds 65,000 to 90,000 distinct CDR3 sequences, 5% to 5.5% seen once, with less than 2.5% in the top ten. Sequenced sample: PBMCs. These TCRs come from a woman in her thirties with multiple sclerosis.

This clonotype was picked up many times. The chain couples TRBV5-1 to TRBJ2-7, with D perhaps assigned TRBD1 or TRBD2 (5 bases each). The CDR3 extends over 15 amino acids. From germline, CDR1 is SGHRS and CDR2 YFSETQ. Trimming pared 4 bases from V and 0 bases from J, leaving 14 bases between. CDR3 nucleotide sequence: TGCGCCAGCAGCCTGGGGGACGCGCCCTCCTACGAGCAGTACTTC. It translates to CASSLGDAPSYEQYF. The full variable domain, its missing parts supplied by reference TRBV5-1 and TRBJ2-7, is KAGVTQTPRYLIKTRGQQVTLSCSPISGHRSVSWYQQTPGQGLQFLFEYFSETQRNKGNFPGRFSGRQFSNSRSEMNVSTLELGDSALYLCASSLGDAPSYEQYFGPGTRLTVT.

As for this clonotype: A clone one base away is much larger, so this may be a read error. The chain couples TRBV5-5 to TRBJ1-5; D possibly corresponds to TRBD1 (5 bases). The V gene's germline CDR1 is SGHKS and CDR2 YYEKEE (reference sequence). This CDR3 comprises 14 residues. The V end lost 7 bases, the J end lost 4 bases, and 15 bases lay between the germline ends. CDR3 sequence reads: CASYPARANQPQHF. CDR3 nucleotides: TGTGCCAGCTACCCCGCCAGGGCTAATCAGCCCCAGCATTTT.

The chain recombines TRBV6-5 with TRBJ2-2; 7 nucleotides line up with TRBD2. The CDR3 is 14 residues long. The germline gives CDR1 MNHEY, CDR2 SVGAGI. The junction had 8 bases not matched to a gene; V was cut back by 6 bases and J by 7 bases. CDR3 region: CASRPQGGNGELFF. Written as DNA, the CDR3 is TGTGCCAGCAGACCTCAGGGAGGGAACGGGGAGCTGTTTTTT.

This sequence joins TRBV12-3 or TRBV12-4 and TRBJ2-3; no clear D gene. Deletions cut 6 bases from V and 0 bases from J, with 7 bases between. This CDR3 region has 13 residues. Here the CDR3 DNA reads TGTGCCAGCAGCGCCGGGAGCACAGATACGCAGTATTTT. As protein: CASSAGSTDTQYF.

This clonotype was counted ten times or more. The rearrangement uses TRBV6-5 and TRBJ2-2; D uncertain. Looked up from germline, CDR1 is MNHEY and CDR2 is SVGAGI. This CDR3 is 13 amino acids long. V was trimmed by 2 bases and J by 6 bases, leaving 7 bases between them. The CDR3 reads CASSYPLAGELFF. CDR3 coding DNA: TGTGCCAGCAGTTACCCCCTTGCCGGGGAGCTGTTTTTT.

This sequence joins TRBV5-5 and TRBJ1-1; no clear D. Trimming cost V 0 bases and J 5 bases, with 14 bases left between them. Germline V gene sequence: CDR1 SGHKS, CDR2 YYEKEE (reference sequence). The CDR3 is made up of 15 amino acids. This chain's CDR3 is CASSLESGPKTEAFF. In nucleotides, the CDR3 is TGTGCCAGCAGCTTGGAGAGTGGACCGAAGACTGAAGCTTTCTTT.

A note on this clonotype: This may come from a read error, since a much larger clone is one base off. Lacking the conserved final phenylalanine or tryptophan, this CDR3 likely reflects a read error. The chain combines TRBV7-2 with TRBJ2-3, with D perhaps given as TRBD1 or TRBD2 (5 bases each). The CDR3 runs 13 residues. Germline values: CDR1 SGHTA, CDR2 FQGNSA. Deletions cut 5 bases from V and 8 bases from J, with 14 bases between. The CDR3 is CASSLDSGTTQYV. For the CDR3, the DNA is TGTGCCAGCAGCCTAGATTCCGGGACTACGCAGTATGTT.

This clonotype was recorded at least ten times. This sequence joins TRBV5-1 and TRBJ2-3; D unclear. The germline V and J ends were trimmed by 1 base and 5 bases, with 8 bases remaining between them. CDR3 length: 13 residues. Per the germline V gene, CDR1 is SGHRS and CDR2 is YFSETQ. Written as DNA, the CDR3 is TGCGCCAGCAGCTTGAGTTCCCTAGATACGCAGTATTTT. This sequence encodes CASSLSSLDTQYF.

This clonotype was observed many times. The rearrangement joins TRBV21-1 to TRBJ1-2; the table's D call of TRBD1 was not tested on the DNA. TRBV21-1 constitutes a pseudogene. The CDR3 has 16 residues. The CDR3 sequence: CAGRPRGGLGVWGYTF. In DNA form, the CDR3 reads TGTGCCGGCCGGCCCCGTGGGGGGCTGGGGGTTTGGGGCTACACCTTC.

This clonotype has at least ten counts. The chain employs TRBV27 and TRBJ1-6; D unresolved. The V and J ends lost 6 bases and 6 bases respectively, with 15 bases between them. Germline CDR1 MNHEY, CDR2 SMNVEV (reference sequence). The CDR3 consists of 15 residues. This CDR3 reads CASSLMNSVNSPLHF. CDR3 DNA: TGTGCCAGCAGCCTGATGAACAGTGTTAATTCACCCCTCCACTTT.

Points on this clonotype: With a much larger clone just one base away, this may be a read error. The chain joins TRBV7-2 to TRBJ2-5; maybe TRBD2 (5 bases). Trimming removed 2 bases at V and 4 bases at J, with 17 bases between. Per the germline V gene, CDR1 is SGHTA and CDR2 is FQGNSA. CDR3 length: 16 amino acids. DNA of the CDR3: TGTGCCAGCAGCTTATTGGGCAGCCGGACTGGAGAGACCCAGTACTTC. Its translation: CASSLLGSRTGETQYF. The full variable domain, rest sourced from reference TRBV7-2 and TRBJ2-5, is GAGVSQSPSNKVTEKGKDVELRCDPISGHTALYWYRQSLGQGLEFLIYFQGNSAPDKSGLPSDRFSAERTGGSVSTLTIQRTQQEDSAVYLCASSLLGSRTGETQYFGPGTRLLVL.

The chain has TRBV28 and TRBJ2-7; the D gene is possibly TRBD2 (6 bases). The ends were cut back, 5 bases at V and 0 bases at J, with 11 bases in the middle. The CDR3 is made up of 14 amino acids. Germline CDR1 MDHEN, CDR2 SYDVKM. The CDR3 bases are TGTGCCAGCAGTCGGGGGACGGGCTCCTACGAGCAGTACTTC. Protein: CASSRGTGSYEQYF.

This clonotype was recorded many times. In nucleotides, the CDR3 is TGCAGTGCTAGACCCGGGGGGAGAGATCAGCCCCAGCATTTT. Amino acids: CSARPGGRDQPQHF. The rearrangement joins TRBV20-1 to TRBJ1-5, with D maybe TRBD1 (5 bases). From germline, CDR1 is DFQATT and CDR2 SNEGSKA (reference sequence). The CDR3 consists of 14 residues. V was pared by 2 bases and J by 5 bases, with 13 bases between.

At least ten counts were recorded for this clonotype. In DNA form, the CDR3 reads TGCGCCAGCAGCCAAGATCCGGGGACTAGCGGGAGGGGCCCGGGGCAGTTCTTC. It encodes CASSQDPGTSGRGPGQFF. The chain joins TRBV4-1 to TRBJ2-1; 16 positions agree with TRBD2. The CDR3 has 18 amino acids. Trimming took 0 bases from V and 12 from J; bases not matched to a gene: 11. CDR1 is MGHRA, CDR2 YSYEKL, per germline.

This clonotype was counted ten times or more. This rearrangement joins TRBV24-1 to TRBJ2-5; TRBD1 matches at 11 bases. V lost 2 bases and J lost 5; bases outside the gene matches: 6. The length of the CDR3 is 16 residues. Germline assignment: CDR1 KGHDR and CDR2 SFDVKD. The CDR3 nucleotides read TGTGCCACCAGTGATTCCGGACAGGGGGCGGGGGAGACCCAGTACTTC. This codes for CATSDSGQGAGETQYF.